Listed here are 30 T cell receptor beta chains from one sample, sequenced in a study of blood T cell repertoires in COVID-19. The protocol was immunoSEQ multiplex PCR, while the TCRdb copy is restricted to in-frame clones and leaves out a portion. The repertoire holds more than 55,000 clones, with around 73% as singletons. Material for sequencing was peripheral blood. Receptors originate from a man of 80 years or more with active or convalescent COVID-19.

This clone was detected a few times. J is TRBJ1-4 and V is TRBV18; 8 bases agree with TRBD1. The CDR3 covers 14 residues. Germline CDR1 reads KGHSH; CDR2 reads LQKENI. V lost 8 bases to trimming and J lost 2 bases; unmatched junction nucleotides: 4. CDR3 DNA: TGTGCCAGCACCACAGGGGGGACTAATGAAAAACTGTTTTTT. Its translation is CASTTGGTNEKLFF.

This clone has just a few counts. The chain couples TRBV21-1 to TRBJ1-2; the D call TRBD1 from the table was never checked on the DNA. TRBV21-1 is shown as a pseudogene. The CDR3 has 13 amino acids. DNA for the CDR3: TGTGCCAGCAGCCACCGGGACAGCTATGGCTACACCTTC. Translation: CASSHRDSYGYTF.

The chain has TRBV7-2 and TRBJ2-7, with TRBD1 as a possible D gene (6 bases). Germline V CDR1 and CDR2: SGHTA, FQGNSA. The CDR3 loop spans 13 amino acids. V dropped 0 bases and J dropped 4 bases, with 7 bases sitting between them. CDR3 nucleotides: TGTGCCAGCAGCTTAGCGGGACAATACGAGCAGTACTTC. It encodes CASSLAGQYEQYF.

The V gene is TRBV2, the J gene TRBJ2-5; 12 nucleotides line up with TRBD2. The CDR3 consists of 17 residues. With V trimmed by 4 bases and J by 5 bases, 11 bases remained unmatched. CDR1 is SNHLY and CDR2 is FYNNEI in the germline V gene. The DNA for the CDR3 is TGTGCCAGCAGTGCGTCCAGACTAGCGGGGGCTGCTGAGACCCAGTACTTC. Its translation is CASSASRLAGAAETQYF.

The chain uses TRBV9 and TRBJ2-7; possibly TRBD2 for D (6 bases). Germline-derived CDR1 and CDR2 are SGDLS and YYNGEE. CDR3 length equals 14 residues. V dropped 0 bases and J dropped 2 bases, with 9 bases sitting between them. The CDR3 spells CASSVDGRTYEQYF. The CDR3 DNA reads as TGTGCCAGCAGCGTAGACGGGAGAACCTACGAGCAGTACTTC.

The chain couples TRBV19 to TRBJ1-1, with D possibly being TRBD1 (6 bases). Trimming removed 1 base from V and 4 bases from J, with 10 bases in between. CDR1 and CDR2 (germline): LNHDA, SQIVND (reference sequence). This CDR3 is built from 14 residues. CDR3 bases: TGTGCCAGTAGTATAGGCAGGGGTTTCACTGAAGCTTTCTTT. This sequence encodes CASSIGRGFTEAFF.

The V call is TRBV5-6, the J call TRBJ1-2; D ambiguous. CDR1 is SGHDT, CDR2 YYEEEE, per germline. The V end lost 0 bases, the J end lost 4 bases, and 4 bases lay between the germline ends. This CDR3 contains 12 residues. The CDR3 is CASSLAVYGYTF. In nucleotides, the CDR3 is TGTGCCAGCAGCTTGGCGGTCTATGGCTACACCTTC.

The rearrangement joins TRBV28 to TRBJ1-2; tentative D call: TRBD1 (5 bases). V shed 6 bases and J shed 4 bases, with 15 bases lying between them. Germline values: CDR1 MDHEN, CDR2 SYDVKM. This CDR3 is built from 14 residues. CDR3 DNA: TGTGCCAGCAGCATCGGAGGGGTGGGCTATGGCTACACCTTC. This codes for CASSIGGVGYGYTF.

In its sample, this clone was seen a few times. CDR3 bases: TGTGCCAGCAGTGAAATTTTTGGCACCGCGGGGGAGCAGTACTTC. Translated, it gives CASSEIFGTAGEQYF. J is TRBJ2-7 and V is TRBV2, with D possibly being TRBD2 (6 bases). The CDR3 totals 15 residues. Germline assignment: CDR1 SNHLY and CDR2 FYNNEI. Trimming shortened V by 2 bases and J by 7 bases, and 18 bases separated the two germline ends.

The CDR3 region has the DNA TGTGCCAGCAGCTTTGGACAATTAGACTCCGGGGAGCTGTTTTTT. Its protein is CASSFGQLDSGELFF. V usage is TRBV5-5 and J usage is TRBJ2-2; D is possibly TRBD1 (5 bases). The CDR3 extends over 15 amino acids. Germline V gene lookup returns CDR1 SGHKS and CDR2 YYEKEE (reference sequence). With 2 bases removed from V and 6 bases from J, the gap between germline ends came to 14 bases.

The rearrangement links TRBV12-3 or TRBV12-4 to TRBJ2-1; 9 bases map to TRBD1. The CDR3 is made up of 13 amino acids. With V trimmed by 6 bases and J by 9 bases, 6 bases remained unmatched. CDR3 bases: TGTGCCAGCAGAGAACAGGGGGCCGGTGAGCAGTTCTTC. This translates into CASREQGAGEQFF.

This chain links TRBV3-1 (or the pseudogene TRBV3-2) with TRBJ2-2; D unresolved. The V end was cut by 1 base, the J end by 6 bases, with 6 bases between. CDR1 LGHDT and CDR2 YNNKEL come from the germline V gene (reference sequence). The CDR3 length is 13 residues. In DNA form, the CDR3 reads TGTGCCAGCAGCCAAGGGCGGTCCGGGGAGCTGTTTTTT. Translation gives CASSQGRSGELFF.

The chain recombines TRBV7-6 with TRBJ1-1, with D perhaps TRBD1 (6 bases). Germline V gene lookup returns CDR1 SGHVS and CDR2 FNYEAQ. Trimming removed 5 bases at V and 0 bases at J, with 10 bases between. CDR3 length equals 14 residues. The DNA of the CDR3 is TGTGCCAGCAGCGTACAGGGCATGAACACTGAAGCTTTCTTT. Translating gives CASSVQGMNTEAFF.

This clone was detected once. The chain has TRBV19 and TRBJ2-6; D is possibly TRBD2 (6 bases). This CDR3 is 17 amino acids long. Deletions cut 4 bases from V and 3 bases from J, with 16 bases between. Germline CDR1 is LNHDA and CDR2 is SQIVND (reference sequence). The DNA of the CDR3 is TGTGCCAGTAGTACCCCCAGTGGAGGGTTTGGGGCCAACGTCCTGACTTTC. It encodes CASSTPSGGFGANVLTF.

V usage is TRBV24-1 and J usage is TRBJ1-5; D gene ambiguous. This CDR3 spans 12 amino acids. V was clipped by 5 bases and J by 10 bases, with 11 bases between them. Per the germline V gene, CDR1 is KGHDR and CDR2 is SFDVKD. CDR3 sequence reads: CATSGPSLPQHF. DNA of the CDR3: TGTGCCACCAGTGGGCCCAGTCTCCCCCAGCATTTT.

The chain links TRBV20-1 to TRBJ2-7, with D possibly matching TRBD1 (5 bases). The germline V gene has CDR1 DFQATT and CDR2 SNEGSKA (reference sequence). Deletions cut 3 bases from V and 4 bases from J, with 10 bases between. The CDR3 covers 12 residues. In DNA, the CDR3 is TGCAGTGCTAGTCCACAGGATTACGAGCAGTACTTC. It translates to CSASPQDYEQYF.

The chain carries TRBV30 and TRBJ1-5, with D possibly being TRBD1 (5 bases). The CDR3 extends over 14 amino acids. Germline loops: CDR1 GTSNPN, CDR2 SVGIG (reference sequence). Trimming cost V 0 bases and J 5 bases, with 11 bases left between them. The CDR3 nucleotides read TGTGCCTGGAGTGTAGGCCAGGGTTATCAGCCCCAGCATTTT. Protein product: CAWSVGQGYQPQHF.

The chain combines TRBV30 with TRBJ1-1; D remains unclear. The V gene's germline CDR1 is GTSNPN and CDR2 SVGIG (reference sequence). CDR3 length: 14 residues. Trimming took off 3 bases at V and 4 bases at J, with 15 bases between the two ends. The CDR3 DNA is TGTGCCTGGAGCCGGAGAGGGTTGGTCACTGAAGCTTTCTTT. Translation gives CAWSRRGLVTEAFF.

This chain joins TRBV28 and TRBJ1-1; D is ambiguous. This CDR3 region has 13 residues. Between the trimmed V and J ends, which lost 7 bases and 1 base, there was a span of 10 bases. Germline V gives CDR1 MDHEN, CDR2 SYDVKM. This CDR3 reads CASIPQANTEAFF. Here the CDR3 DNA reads TGTGCCAGCATTCCCCAAGCGAACACTGAAGCTTTCTTT.

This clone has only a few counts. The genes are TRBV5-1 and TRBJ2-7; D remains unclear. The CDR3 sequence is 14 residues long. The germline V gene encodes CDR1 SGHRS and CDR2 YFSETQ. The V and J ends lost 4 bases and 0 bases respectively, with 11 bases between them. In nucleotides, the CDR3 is TGCGCCAGCAGCCCCCAACCCGGCTCCTACGAGCAGTACTTC. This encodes CASSPQPGSYEQYF.

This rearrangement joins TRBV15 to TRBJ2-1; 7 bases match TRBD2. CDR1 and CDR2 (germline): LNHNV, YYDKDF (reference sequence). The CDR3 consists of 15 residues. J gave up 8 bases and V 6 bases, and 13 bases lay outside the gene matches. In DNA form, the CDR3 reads TGTGCCACCAGTACTAGACCCCGGGGGGTAGATGAGCAGTTCTTC. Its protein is CATSTRPRGVDEQFF. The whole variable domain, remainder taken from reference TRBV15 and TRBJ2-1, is DAMVIQNPRYQVTQFGKPVTLSCSQTLNHNVMYWYQQKSSQAPKLLFHYYDKDFNNEADTPDNFQSRRPNTSFCFLDIRSPGLGDTAMYLCATSTRPRGVDEQFFGPGTRLTVL.

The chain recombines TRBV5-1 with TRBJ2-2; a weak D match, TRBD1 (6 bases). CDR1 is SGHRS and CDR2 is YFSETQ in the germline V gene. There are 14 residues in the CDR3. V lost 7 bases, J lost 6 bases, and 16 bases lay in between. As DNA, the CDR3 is TGCGCCAGCGAGGCAGGGGTGGTTTCCGGGGAGCTGTTTTTT. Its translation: CASEAGVVSGELFF. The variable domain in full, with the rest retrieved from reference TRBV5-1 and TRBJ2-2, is KAGVTQTPRYLIKTRGQQVTLSCSPISGHRSVSWYQQTPGQGLQFLFEYFSETQRNKGNFPGRFSGRQFSNSRSEMNVSTLELGDSALYLCASEAGVVSGELFFGEGSRLTVL.

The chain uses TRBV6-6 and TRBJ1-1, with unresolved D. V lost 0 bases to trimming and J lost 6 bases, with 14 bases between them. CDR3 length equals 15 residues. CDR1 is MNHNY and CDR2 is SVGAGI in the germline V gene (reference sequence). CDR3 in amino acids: CASSYSLAGVAEAFF. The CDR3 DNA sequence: TGTGCCAGCAGTTACTCGTTGGCAGGCGTTGCTGAAGCTTTCTTT.

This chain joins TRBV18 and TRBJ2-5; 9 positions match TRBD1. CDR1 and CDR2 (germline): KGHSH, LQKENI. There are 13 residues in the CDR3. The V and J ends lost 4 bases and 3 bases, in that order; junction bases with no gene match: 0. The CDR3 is CASSRDREETQYF. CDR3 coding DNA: TGTGCCAGCTCACGGGACAGGGAAGAGACCCAGTACTTC.

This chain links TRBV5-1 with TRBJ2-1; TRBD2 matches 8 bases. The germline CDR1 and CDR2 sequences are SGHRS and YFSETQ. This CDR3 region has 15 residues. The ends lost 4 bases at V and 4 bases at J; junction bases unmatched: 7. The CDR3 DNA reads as TGCGCCAGCAGCACAGCAGCGGGGGAGTACAATGAGCAGTTCTTC. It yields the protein CASSTAAGEYNEQFF.

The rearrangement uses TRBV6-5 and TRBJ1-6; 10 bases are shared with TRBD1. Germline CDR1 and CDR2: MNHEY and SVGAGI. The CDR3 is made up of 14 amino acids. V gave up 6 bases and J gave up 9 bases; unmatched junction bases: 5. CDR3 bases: TGTGCCAGCAGCCAAGACAGGGGGCGTTCACCCCTCCACTTT. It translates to CASSQDRGRSPLHF.

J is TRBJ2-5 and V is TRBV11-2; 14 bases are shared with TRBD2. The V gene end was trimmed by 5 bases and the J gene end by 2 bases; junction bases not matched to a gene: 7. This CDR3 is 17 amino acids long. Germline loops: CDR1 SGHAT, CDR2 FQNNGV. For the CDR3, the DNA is TGTGCCAGCAGCCTACTATGGACTAGCGGGGGGCAAGAGACCCAGTACTTC. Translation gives CASSLLWTSGGQETQYF.

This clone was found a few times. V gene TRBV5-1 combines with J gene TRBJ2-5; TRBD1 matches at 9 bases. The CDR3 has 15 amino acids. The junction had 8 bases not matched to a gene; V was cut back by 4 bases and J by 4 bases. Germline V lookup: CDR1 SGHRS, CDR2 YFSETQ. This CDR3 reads CASSPGDRDRETQYF. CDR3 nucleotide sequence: TGCGCCAGCAGCCCGGGGGACAGGGACCGAGAGACCCAGTACTTC.

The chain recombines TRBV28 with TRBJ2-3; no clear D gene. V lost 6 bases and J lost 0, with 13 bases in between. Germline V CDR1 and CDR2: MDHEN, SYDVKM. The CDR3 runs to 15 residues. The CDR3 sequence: CASSGVDLSTDTQYF. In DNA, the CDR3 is TGTGCCAGCAGCGGAGTCGATTTGAGCACAGATACGCAGTATTTT.

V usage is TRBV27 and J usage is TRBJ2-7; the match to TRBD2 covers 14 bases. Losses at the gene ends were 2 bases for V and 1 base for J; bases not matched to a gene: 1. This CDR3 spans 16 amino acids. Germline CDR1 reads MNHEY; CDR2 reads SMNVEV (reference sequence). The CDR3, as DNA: TGTGCCAGCAGTTTAGGGACTAGCGGGAGTTCCTACGAGCAGTACTTC. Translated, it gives CASSLGTSGSSYEQYF.